This TCR beta chain was captured by sequencing in a study of T cell repertoires in cytomegalovirus infection. Study-wide background: Public TCR beta signature analysis indicated the presence of both CMV infection and matching HLA type. General study findings and limits: The response measured ex vivo was dominated by TCR beta clonotypes (HLA-C-restricted and CMV-specific). Of the TCR beta families, the public ones yielded a cumulative frequency that identified carriers of CMV plus the relevant HLA.

As for this clonotype: Its antigen is unidentified.

TCRdb re-derived calls from the reads in MiXCR, one entry per CDR3 protein. The data hold roughly 300,000 distinct CDR3 sequences, with around 25% observed a single time. The V gene's germline CDR1 is MDHEN and CDR2 SYDVKM. Losses at the gene ends were 8 bases for V and 5 bases for J; bases not matched to a gene: 4. CDR3 length equals 14 residues. The TCR originated in a human donor in good health (CMV status not recorded). Some clones in this sample may be carry-over from other donors' samples. This chain links TRBV28 with TRBJ1-4, with TRBD1 matching over 11 bases. What was sequenced was PBMCs. CDR3 sequence: CASRTGGGNEKLFF. The CDR3 DNA reads TGTGCCAGCCGGACAGGGGGCGGGAATGAAAAACTGTTTTTT.